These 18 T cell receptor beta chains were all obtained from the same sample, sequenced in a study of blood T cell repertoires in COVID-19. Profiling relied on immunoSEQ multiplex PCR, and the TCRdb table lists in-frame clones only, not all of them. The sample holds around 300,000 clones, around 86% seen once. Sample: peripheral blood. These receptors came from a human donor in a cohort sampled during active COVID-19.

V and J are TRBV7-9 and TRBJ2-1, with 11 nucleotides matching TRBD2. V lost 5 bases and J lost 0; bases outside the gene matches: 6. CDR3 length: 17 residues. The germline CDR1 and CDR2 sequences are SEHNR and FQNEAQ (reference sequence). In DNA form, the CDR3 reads TGTGCCAGCAGCACCGGGACTAGCGGATTCTCCTACAATGAGCAGTTCTTC. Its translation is CASSTGTSGFSYNEQFF.

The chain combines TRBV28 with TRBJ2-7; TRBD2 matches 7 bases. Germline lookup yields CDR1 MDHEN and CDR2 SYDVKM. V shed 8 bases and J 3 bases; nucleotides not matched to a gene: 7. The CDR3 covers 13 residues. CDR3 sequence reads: CASYPSGHYEQYF. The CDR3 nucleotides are TGTGCCAGCTATCCTAGCGGCCACTACGAGCAGTACTTC. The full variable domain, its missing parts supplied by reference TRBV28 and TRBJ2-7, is DVKVTQSSRYLVKRTGEKVFLECVQDMDHENMFWYRQDPGLGLRLIYFSYDVKMKEKGDIPEGYSVSREKKERFSLILESASTNQTSMYLCASYPSGHYEQYFGPGTRLTVT.

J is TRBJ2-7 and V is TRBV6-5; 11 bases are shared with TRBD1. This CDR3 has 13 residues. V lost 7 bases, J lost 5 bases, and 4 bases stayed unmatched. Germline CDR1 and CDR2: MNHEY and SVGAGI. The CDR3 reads CASKQGQGDEQYF. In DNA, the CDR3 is TGTGCCAGCAAGCAGGGACAGGGGGACGAGCAGTACTTC.

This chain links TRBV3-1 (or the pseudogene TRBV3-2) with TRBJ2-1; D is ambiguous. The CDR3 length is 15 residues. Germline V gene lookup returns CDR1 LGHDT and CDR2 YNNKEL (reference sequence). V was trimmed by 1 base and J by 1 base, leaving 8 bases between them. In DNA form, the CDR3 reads TGTGCCAGCAGCCAAGTACGGGTATCCTACAATGAGCAGTTCTTC. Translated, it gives CASSQVRVSYNEQFF.

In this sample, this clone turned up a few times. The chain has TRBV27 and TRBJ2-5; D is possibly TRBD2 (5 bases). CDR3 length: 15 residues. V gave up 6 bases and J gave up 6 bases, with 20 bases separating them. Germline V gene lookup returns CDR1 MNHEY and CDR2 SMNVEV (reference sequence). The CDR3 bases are TGTGCCAGCAGCCCCGGAAGTGGGAGAAGAAAGACCCAGTACTTC. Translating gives CASSPGSGRRKTQYF.

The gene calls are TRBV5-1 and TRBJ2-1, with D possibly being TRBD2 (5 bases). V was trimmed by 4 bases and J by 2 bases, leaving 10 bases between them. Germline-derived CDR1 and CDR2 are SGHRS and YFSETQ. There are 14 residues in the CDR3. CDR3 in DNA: TGCGCCAGCAGCCAACCCGGGACCTACAATGAGCAGTTCTTC. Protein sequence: CASSQPGTYNEQFF.

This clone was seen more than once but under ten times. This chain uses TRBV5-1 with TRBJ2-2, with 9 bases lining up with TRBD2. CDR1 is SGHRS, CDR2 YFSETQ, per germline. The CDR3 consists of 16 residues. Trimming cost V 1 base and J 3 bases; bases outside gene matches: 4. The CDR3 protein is CASSLIAGDDTGELFF. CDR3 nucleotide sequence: TGCGCCAGCAGCTTGATAGCGGGAGATGACACCGGGGAGCTGTTTTTT.

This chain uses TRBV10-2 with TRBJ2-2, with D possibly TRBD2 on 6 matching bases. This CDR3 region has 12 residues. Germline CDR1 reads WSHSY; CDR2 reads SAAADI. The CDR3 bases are TGCGCAAGCGGGCGGAACACCGGGGAGCTGTTTTTT. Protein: CASGRNTGELFF.

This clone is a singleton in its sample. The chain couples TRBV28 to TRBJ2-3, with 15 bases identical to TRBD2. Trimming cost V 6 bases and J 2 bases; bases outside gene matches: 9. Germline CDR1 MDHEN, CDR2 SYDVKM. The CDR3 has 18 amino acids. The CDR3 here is CASRGTSGRRGHTDTQYF. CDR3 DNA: TGTGCCAGCAGAGGGACTAGCGGGAGGAGGGGGCACACAGATACGCAGTATTTT.

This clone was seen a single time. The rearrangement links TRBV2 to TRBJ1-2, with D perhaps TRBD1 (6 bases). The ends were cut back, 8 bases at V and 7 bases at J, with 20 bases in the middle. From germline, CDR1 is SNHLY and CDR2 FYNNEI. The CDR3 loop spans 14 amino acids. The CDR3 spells CASYQGTMASGYTF. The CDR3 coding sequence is TGTGCCAGCTACCAGGGGACGATGGCGAGTGGCTACACCTTC.

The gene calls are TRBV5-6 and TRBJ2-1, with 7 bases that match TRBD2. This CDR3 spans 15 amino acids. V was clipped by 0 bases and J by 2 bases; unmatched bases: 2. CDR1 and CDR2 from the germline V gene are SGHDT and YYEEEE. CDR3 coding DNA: TGTGCCAGCAGCTTGGACGGGAGGCCCTACAATGAGCAGTTCTTC. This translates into CASSLDGRPYNEQFF.

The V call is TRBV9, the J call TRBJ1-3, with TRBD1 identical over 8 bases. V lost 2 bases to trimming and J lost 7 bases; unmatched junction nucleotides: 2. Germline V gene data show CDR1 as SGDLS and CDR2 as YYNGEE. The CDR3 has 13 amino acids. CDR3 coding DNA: TGTGCCAGCAGCGTCCCAGGGGGCAACACCATATATTTT. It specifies CASSVPGGNTIYF.

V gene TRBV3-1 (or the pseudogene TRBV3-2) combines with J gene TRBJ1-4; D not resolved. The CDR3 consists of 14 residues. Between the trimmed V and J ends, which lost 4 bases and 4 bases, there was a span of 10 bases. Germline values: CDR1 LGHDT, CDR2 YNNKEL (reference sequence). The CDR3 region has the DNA TGTGCCAGCAGCCTAGGGAGTGGTAATGAAAAACTGTTTTTT. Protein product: CASSLGSGNEKLFF.

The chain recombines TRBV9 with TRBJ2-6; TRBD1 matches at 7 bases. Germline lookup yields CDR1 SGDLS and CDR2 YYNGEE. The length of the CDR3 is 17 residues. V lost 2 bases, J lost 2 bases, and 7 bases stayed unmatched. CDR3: CASSVANRGTGANVLTF. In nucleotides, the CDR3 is TGTGCCAGCAGCGTCGCGAACAGGGGAACTGGGGCCAACGTCCTGACTTTC.

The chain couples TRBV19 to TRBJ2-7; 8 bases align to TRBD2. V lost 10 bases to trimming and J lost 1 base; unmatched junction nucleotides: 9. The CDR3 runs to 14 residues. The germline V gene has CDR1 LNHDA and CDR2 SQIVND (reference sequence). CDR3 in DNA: TGTGCCACGACCGCGGGGGGCAGGTCCTACGAGCAGTACTTC. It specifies CATTAGGRSYEQYF. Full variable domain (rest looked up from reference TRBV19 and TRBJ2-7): DGGITQSPKYLFRKEGQNVTLSCEQNLNHDAMYWYRQDPGQGLRLIYYSQIVNDFQKGDIAEGYSVSREKKESFPLTVTSAQKNPTAFYLCATTAGGRSYEQYFGPGTRLTVT.

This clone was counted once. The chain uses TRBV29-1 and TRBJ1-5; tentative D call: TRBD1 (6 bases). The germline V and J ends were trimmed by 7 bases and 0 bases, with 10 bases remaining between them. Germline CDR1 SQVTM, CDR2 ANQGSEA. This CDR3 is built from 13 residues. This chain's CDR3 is CSAADSSNQPQHF. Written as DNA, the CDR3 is TGCAGCGCCGCGGACAGTAGCAATCAGCCCCAGCATTTT.

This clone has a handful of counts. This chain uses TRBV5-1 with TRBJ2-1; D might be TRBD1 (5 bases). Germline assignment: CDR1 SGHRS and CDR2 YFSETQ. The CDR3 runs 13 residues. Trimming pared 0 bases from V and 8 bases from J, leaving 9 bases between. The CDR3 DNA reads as TGCGCCAGCAGCTTGGAGGGGTACGATGAGCAGTTCTTC. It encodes CASSLEGYDEQFF.

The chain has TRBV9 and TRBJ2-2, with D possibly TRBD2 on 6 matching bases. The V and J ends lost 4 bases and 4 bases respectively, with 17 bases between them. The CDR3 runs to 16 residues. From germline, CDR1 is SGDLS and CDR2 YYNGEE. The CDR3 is CASSSPGVPGTGELFF. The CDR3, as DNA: TGTGCCAGCAGCTCCCCGGGGGTTCCGGGCACCGGGGAGCTGTTTTTT.